The clone carrying this T cell receptor beta chain occurred a few times. Its matching antigen is unknown. This record belongs to a study of T-cell memory formation after mild COVID-19. Study summary: Clustering of TCRs was largely donor specific. General study results and limits: Clones shrinking from day 15 to 85 showed even CD4/CD8 mixes; later expanders tilted CD4+.

This CDR3 contains 15 residues. The junction had 8 bases not matched to a gene; V was cut back by 1 base and J by 10 bases. Germline assignment: CDR1 SGHRS and CDR2 YFSETQ. UMIs and sample barcodes were carried by the TCR alpha and TCR beta cDNA libraries that 5'RACE produced using constant-segment primers. TCRdb recomputed calls from the 5' RACE reads with MiXCR, one row per CDR3 protein. The top ten hold 12% of the sample, which has hundreds of thousands of distinct CDR3 sequences, roughly 18% seen once. The chain recombines TRBV5-1 with TRBJ2-1, with 10 bases aligning to TRBD2. Sequenced sample: PBMCs or a T cell subset sorted from them (not recorded which). The TCR comes from an adult woman who had mild COVID-19 (a few samples of this study predate the infection). Cell type and time point are not known. For the CDR3, the DNA is TGCGCCAGCAGCTTGAGCGGGAGGGCTGGACGGGAGCAGTTCTTC. Translated, it gives CASSLSGRAGREQFF.